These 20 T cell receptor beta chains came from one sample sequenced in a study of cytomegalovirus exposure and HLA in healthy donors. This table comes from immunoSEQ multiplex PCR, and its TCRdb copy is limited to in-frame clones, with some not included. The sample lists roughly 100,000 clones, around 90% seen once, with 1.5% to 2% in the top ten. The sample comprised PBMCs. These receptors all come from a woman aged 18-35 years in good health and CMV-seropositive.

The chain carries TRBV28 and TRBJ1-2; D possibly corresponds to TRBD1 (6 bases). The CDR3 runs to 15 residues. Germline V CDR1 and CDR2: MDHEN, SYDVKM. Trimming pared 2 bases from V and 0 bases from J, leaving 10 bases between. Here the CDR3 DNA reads TGTGCCAGCAGTTTAGGACAGCCGTCTAACTATGGCTACACCTTC. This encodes CASSLGQPSNYGYTF.

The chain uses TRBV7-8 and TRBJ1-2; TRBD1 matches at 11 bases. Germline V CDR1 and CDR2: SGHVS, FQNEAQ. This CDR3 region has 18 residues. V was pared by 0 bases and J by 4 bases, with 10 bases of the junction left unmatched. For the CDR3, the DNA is TGTGCCAGCAGCTTAGCGGGAAGGAGGACAGGGGGCGTCTATGGCTACACCTTC. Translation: CASSLAGRRTGGVYGYTF.

The CDR3 protein is CASTREFNEKLFF. CDR3 nucleotides: TGTGCCAGCACGCGGGAGTTTAATGAAAAACTGTTTTTT. The J gene is TRBJ1-4, the V gene TRBV28; D uncertain. The CDR3 is 13 residues long. Germline CDR1 reads MDHEN; CDR2 reads SYDVKM. Between the trimmed V and J ends, which lost 7 bases and 4 bases, there was a span of 10 bases.

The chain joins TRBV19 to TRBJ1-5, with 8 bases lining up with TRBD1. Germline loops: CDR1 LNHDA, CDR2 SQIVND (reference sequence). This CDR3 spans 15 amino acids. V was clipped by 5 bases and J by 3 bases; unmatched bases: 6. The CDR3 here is CASSRGQGLNQPQHF. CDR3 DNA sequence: TGTGCCAGTAGTCGAGGACAGGGTCTCAATCAGCCCCAGCATTTT.

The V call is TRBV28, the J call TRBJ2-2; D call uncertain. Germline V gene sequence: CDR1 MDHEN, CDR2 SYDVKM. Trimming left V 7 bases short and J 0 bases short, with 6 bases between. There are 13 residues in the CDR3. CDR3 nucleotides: TGTGCCAGCACCTCCGCGAACACCGGGGAGCTGTTTTTT. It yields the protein CASTSANTGELFF.

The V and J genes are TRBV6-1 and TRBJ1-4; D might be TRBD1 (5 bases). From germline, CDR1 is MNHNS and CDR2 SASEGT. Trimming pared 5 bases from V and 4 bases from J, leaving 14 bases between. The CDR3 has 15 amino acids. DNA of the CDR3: TGTGCCAGCAGTCCGCTGGGGGGAGGTAATGAAAAACTGTTTTTT. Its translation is CASSPLGGGNEKLFF.

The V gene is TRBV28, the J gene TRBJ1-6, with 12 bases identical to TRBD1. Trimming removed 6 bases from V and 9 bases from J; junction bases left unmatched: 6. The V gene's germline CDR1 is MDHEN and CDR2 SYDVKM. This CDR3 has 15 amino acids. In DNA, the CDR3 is TGTGCCAGCAGGGGACAGGGGGCTAAAATTTCACCCCTCCACTTT. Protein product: CASRGQGAKISPLHF.

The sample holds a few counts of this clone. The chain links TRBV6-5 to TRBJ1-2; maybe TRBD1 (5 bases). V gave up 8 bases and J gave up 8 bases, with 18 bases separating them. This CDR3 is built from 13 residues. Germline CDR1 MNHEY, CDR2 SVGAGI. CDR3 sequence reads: CASYGGLVRGYTF. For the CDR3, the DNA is TGTGCCAGCTACGGGGGGTTGGTGAGAGGCTACACCTTC.

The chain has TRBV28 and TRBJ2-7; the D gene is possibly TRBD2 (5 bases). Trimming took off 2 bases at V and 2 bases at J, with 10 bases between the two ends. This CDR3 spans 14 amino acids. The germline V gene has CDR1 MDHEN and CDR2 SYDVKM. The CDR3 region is CASSLSGGPYEQYF. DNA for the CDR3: TGTGCCAGCAGTTTAAGTGGAGGCCCCTACGAGCAGTACTTC.

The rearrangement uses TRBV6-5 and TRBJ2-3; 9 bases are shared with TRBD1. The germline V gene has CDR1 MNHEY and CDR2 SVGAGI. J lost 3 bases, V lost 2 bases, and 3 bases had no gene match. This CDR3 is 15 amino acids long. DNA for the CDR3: TGTGCCAGCAGTTACGCCGGACAGGGGACAGATACGCAGTATTTT. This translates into CASSYAGQGTDTQYF.

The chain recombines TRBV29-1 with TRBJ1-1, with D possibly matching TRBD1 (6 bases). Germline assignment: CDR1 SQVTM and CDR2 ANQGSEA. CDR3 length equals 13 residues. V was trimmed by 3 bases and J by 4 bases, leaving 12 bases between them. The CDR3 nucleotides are TGCAGCGTTGACTGGGGGCCGGGCACTGAAGCTTTCTTT. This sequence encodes CSVDWGPGTEAFF.

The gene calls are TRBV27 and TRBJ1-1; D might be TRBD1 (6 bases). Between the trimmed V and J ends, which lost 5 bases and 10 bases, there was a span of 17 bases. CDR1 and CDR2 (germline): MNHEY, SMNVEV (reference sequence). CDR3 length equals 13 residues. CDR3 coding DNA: TGTGCCAGCAGTCAGGGGTTGTGGGATGGAGCTTTCTTT. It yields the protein CASSQGLWDGAFF.

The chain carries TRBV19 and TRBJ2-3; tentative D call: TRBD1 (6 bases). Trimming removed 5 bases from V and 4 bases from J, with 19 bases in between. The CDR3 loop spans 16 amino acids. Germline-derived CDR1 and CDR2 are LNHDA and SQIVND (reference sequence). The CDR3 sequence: CASSARILTGPDTQYF. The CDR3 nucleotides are TGTGCCAGTAGTGCCCGAATCCTGACAGGTCCAGATACGCAGTATTTT.

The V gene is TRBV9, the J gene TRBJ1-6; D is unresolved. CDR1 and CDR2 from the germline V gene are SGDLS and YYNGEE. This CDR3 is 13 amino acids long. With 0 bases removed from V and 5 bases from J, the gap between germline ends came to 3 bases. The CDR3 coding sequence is TGTGCCAGCAGCGTAGATAATAATTCACCCCTCCACTTT. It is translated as CASSVDNNSPLHF.

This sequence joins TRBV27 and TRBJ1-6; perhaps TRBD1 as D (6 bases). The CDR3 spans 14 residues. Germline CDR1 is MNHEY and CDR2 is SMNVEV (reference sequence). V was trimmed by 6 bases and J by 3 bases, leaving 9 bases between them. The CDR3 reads CASSAGVYNSPLHF. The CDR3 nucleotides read TGTGCCAGCAGCGCAGGGGTCTATAATTCACCCCTCCACTTT.

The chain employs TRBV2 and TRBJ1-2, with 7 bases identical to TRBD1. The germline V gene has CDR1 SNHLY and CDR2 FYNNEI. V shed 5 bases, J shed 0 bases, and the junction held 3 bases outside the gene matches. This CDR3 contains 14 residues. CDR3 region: CASSSQGSNYGYTF. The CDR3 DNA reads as TGTGCCAGCAGTTCACAGGGGTCTAACTATGGCTACACCTTC.

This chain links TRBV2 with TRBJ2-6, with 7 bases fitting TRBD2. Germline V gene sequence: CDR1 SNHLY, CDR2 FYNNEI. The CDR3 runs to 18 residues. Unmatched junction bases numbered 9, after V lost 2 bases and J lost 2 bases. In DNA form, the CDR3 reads TGTGCCAGCAGTGAAAATGGCGCTAGCGGCCCTGGGGCCAACGTCCTGACTTTC. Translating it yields CASSENGASGPGANVLTF.

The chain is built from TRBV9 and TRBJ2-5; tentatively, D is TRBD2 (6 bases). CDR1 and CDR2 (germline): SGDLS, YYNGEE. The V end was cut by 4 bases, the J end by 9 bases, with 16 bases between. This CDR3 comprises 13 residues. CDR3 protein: CASSPHPGDSQYF. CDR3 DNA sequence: TGTGCCAGCAGCCCTCACCCGGGGGACTCCCAGTACTTC.

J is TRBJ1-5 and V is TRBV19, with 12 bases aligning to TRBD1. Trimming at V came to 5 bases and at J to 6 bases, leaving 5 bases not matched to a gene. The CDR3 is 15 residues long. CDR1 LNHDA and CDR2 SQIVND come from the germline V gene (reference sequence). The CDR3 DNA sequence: TGTGCCAGTAGTGGGGGGACAGGGGGCGGTCAGCCCCAGCATTTT. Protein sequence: CASSGGTGGGQPQHF.

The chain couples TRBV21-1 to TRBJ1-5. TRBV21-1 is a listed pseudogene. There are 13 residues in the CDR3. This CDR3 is CASSTGENQPQHF. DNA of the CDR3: TGTGCCAGCAGCACGGGGGAAAATCAGCCCCAGCATTTT.